These 17 T cell receptor beta chains originate from one sample sequenced in a study of cytomegalovirus exposure and HLA in healthy donors. The PCR used 60 Vbeta and 13 Jbeta primers. This table comes from immunoSEQ multiplex PCR, and its TCRdb copy is limited to in-frame clones, with some not included. The repertoire has 150,000 or so clones, over 70% of them found once; the top ten carry around 3.1%. The sample consisted of PBMCs. The receptors come from a woman in her forties or fifties in good health and CMV-seropositive.

The V and J genes are TRBV4-2 and TRBJ2-5; 9 bases are a match to TRBD2. With the DNA end fitting TRBJ2-7 better, the J assignment may be wrong. CDR1 and CDR2 (germline): LGHNA, YNFKEQ. The CDR3 has 16 amino acids. CDR3 in DNA: TGTGCCAGCAGCCAAGGACTAGCGGACCTCTCCTACGAGCAGTACTTC. Amino acid sequence: CASSQGLADLSYEQYF.

The V gene is TRBV6-5, the J gene TRBJ2-7; D is uncertain. The germline V gene encodes CDR1 MNHEY and CDR2 SVGAGI. Between the trimmed V and J ends, which lost 6 bases and 1 base, there was a span of 7 bases. The CDR3 totals 12 residues. CDR3: CASRSPSYEQYF. The DNA for the CDR3 is TGTGCCAGCAGGAGTCCGTCCTACGAGCAGTACTTC.

The genes are TRBV27 and TRBJ1-3; unclear D gene. Trimming pared 4 bases from V and 15 bases from J, leaving 13 bases between. Germline values: CDR1 MNHEY, CDR2 SMNVEV (reference sequence). This CDR3 region has 11 residues. The CDR3 DNA follows: TGTGCCAGCAGTTCAGACTCCCGGGAATATTTT. Residues: CASSSDSREYF.

This clone was seen a handful of times. The CDR3 bases are TGTGCCAGCAGTCTACAGGGGACCTTGGACTATGGCTACACCTTC. Protein: CASSLQGTLDYGYTF. The rearrangement joins TRBV6-5 to TRBJ1-2; 7 bases agree with TRBD1. The V gene end was trimmed by 5 bases and the J gene end by 3 bases; junction bases not matched to a gene: 9. In germline, CDR1 is MNHEY, CDR2 SVGAGI. The CDR3 runs 15 residues.

The V gene is TRBV5-1, the J gene TRBJ2-7, with 8 bases fitting TRBD1. Germline CDR1 reads SGHRS; CDR2 reads YFSETQ. The V gene end was trimmed by 3 bases and the J gene end by 3 bases; junction bases not matched to a gene: 8. The CDR3 extends over 15 amino acids. The CDR3 sequence is CASSSTGQAIYEQYF. The CDR3 DNA follows: TGCGCCAGCAGCTCCACGGGACAGGCGATCTACGAGCAGTACTTC.

The chain is built from TRBV10-3 and TRBJ2-3; 10 bases align to TRBD2. Germline V CDR1 and CDR2: ENHRY, SYGVKD. V lost 5 bases to trimming and J lost 1 base; unmatched junction nucleotides: 9. This CDR3 has 17 amino acids. CDR3 nucleotide sequence: TGTGCCATCAGTCCCCTCGGGCTAGCGGGGGGCACAGATACGCAGTATTTT. Translating gives CAISPLGLAGGTDTQYF.

This clone was counted only a few times. This chain uses TRBV4-3 with TRBJ2-7; D is possibly TRBD2 (6 bases). Germline CDR1 is LGHNA and CDR2 is YSLEER. Trimming shortened V by 1 base and J by 2 bases, and 12 bases separated the two germline ends. This CDR3 is 15 amino acids long. The CDR3 sequence is CASSQGGDEAYEQYF. The CDR3 region has the DNA TGCGCCAGCAGCCAAGGCGGGGACGAGGCCTACGAGCAGTACTTC.

This clone was seen a single time. The identical CDR3 is also encoded by other nucleotide sequences in the sample. The chain links TRBV5-1 to TRBJ2-1, with 9 bases matching TRBD1. This CDR3 comprises 15 residues. Germline V gene data show CDR1 as SGHRS and CDR2 as YFSETQ. The V and J ends lost 4 bases and 2 bases, in that order; junction bases with no gene match: 4. The CDR3 region is CASSPGQGPYNEQFF. The CDR3 DNA follows: TGCGCCAGCAGCCCGGGACAGGGACCCTACAATGAGCAGTTCTTC.

The chain employs TRBV5-5 and TRBJ1-1; D possibly corresponds to TRBD1 (6 bases). This CDR3 region has 13 residues. The germline CDR1 and CDR2 sequences are SGHKS and YYEKEE (reference sequence). Trimming left V 2 bases short and J 1 base short, with 6 bases between. The CDR3 nucleotides read TGTGCCAGCAGCTTACAGGGGAACACTGAAGCTTTCTTT. Protein sequence: CASSLQGNTEAFF.

The chain combines TRBV19 with TRBJ1-4, with a possible D match to TRBD1 (5 bases). The ends were cut back, 5 bases at V and 5 bases at J, with 12 bases in the middle. The CDR3 totals 14 residues. Germline V gives CDR1 LNHDA, CDR2 SQIVND (reference sequence). The CDR3 sequence is CASSLGGLNEKLFF. CDR3 sequence (DNA): TGTGCCAGTAGTCTCGGGGGACTGAATGAAAAACTGTTTTTT.

The chain uses TRBV25-1 and TRBJ1-1, with D tentatively TRBD1 (5 bases). The CDR3 consists of 12 residues. CDR1 and CDR2 from the germline V gene are MGHDK and SYGVNS. V gave up 1 base and J gave up 8 bases, with 8 bases separating them. CDR3 coding DNA: TGTGCCAGCAGTGAATGGGGGGAGGAAGCTTTCTTT. Translated: CASSEWGEEAFF.

This clone has more than one count but fewer than ten. The rearrangement links TRBV4-3 to TRBJ1-5; no reliable D call. V lost 4 bases to trimming and J lost 5 bases, with 15 bases between them. This CDR3 spans 15 amino acids. Germline CDR1 reads LGHNA; CDR2 reads YSLEER. CDR3 region: CASSPRKAGDQPQHF. The CDR3 DNA sequence: TGCGCCAGCAGCCCAAGGAAGGCGGGTGATCAGCCCCAGCATTTT.

The rearrangement joins TRBV6-5 to TRBJ1-1; D is unresolved. This CDR3 spans 13 amino acids. The germline V and J ends were trimmed by 10 bases and 10 bases, with 22 bases remaining between them. Germline V gene data show CDR1 as MNHEY and CDR2 as SVGAGI. The CDR3 nucleotides are TGTGCCACCTCGCAGGTGCCGACGTCTGGAGCTTTCTTT. Protein product: CATSQVPTSGAFF.

The CDR3 loop reads CASSNAPGDTQYF. CDR3 nucleotide sequence: TGTGCCAGTAGTAATGCGCCTGGAGATACGCAGTATTTT. J is TRBJ2-3 and V is TRBV19; D is ambiguous. V shed 4 bases and J shed 5 bases, with 10 bases lying between them. CDR1 and CDR2 (germline): LNHDA, SQIVND (reference sequence). The CDR3 is 13 amino acids.

The chain is built from TRBV18 and TRBJ2-1, with TRBD2 identical over 7 bases. Per germline, CDR1 KGHSH and CDR2 LQKENI. Trimming at V came to 5 bases and at J to 0 bases, leaving 1 base not matched to a gene. The CDR3 length is 14 residues. CDR3 sequence reads: CASSSGGSYNEQFF. The DNA of the CDR3 is TGTGCCAGCTCATCGGGGGGCTCCTACAATGAGCAGTTCTTC.

The rearrangement links TRBV28 to TRBJ2-2; the D is unclear. Germline CDR1 is MDHEN and CDR2 is SYDVKM. The ends were cut back, 5 bases at V and 3 bases at J, with 4 bases in the middle. The length of the CDR3 is 12 residues. CDR3 bases: TGTGCCAGCAGTCCATACACCGGGGAGCTGTTTTTT. It specifies CASSPYTGELFF.

The V call is TRBV5-4, the J call TRBJ1-2; D is perhaps TRBD1 (6 bases). The CDR3 runs to 14 residues. Germline-derived CDR1 and CDR2 are SGHNT and YYREEE (reference sequence). V was trimmed by 3 bases and J by 3 bases, leaving 12 bases between them. CDR3 nucleotides: TGTGCCAGCAGCTCCGGACAGCGAGACTATGGCTACACCTTC. Protein sequence: CASSSGQRDYGYTF.